The clone carrying this T cell receptor beta chain occurred once. This entry is derived from a study of blood T cell repertoires in COVID-19. The CDR3 is 14 residues long. Unmatched junction bases numbered 8, after V lost 4 bases and J lost 8 bases. Germline V gives CDR1 SGHDT, CDR2 YYEEEE. Original processing notes: Counts of nucleated cells, estimated from reference gene primer amplification, were obtained. Method: immunoSEQ multiplex PCR; TCRdb's copy keeps in-frame clones and lacks some. D and trimming were read from the DNA, whereas the V and J calls and clone size are those reported in that table. The sample comprises roughly 200,000 clones, around nine tenths of which are singletons, and 15% to 20% rests with the top ten.

The receptor was isolated from a man aged 50 to 59 with COVID-19, enrolled during active disease. Sequenced sample: peripheral blood. The chain combines TRBV5-6 with TRBJ2-1; TRBD2 agrees at 8 bases. Here the CDR3 reads CASSQTPTSDEQFF. The CDR3 DNA sequence: TGTGCCAGCAGCCAAACACCGACTAGCGATGAGCAGTTCTTC. Supplemented by reference TRBV5-6 and TRBJ2-1, the full variable domain reads DAGVTQSPTHLIKTRGQQVTLRCSPKSGHDTVSWYQQALGQGPQFIFQYYEEEERQRGNFPDRFSGHQFPNYSSELNVNALLLGDSALYLCASSQTPTSDEQFFGPGTRLTVL.